The 3 T cell receptor beta chains listed next were all sequenced from one sample in a study of PD-L1 blockade in urothelial cancer listed by TCRdb under 2017. Library preparation employed the immunoSEQ multiplex PCR assay. What TCRdb holds here is the immuneACCESS table cut down to in-frame rearrangements. Part of the clones is not present; checked against another copy, under half of the missing clones reflect an unresolved V gene, and the others are unexplained. The sample contains 48,000 or so clones, roughly 80% of them found a single time. Together, the top ten hold about 10% of the sample. The time point tag for this specimen amounts to: peripheral blood 6 weeks after treatment start. The sample consisted of PBMCs, taken around atezolizumab (anti-PD-L1) treatment. The receptors shown here come from a man aged 70-80 years with urothelial cancer.

V usage is TRBV7-9 and J usage is TRBJ1-3; D gene ambiguous. Germline V gene sequence: CDR1 SEHNR, CDR2 FQNEAQ (reference sequence). CDR3 length equals 16 residues. V was pared by 1 base and J by 0 bases, with 10 bases between. The CDR3: CASSLVTSSSGNTIYF. CDR3 bases: TGTGCCAGCAGCTTAGTCACGTCGAGCTCTGGAAACACCATATATTTT.

This clone came up a few times. This rearrangement joins TRBV2 to TRBJ1-1; the D is unclear. Trimming pared 6 bases from V and 1 base from J, leaving 6 bases between. This CDR3 region has 12 residues. CDR1 is SNHLY, CDR2 FYNNEI, per germline. DNA of the CDR3: TGTGCCAGCAGGGTCGGGAACACTGAAGCTTTCTTT. Its translation is CASRVGNTEAFF. The entire variable domain, with the rest obtained from reference TRBV2 and TRBJ1-1, is as follows: EPEVTQTPSHQVTQMGQEVILRCVPISNHLYFYWYRQILGQKVEFLVSFYNNEISEKSEIFDDQFSVERPDGSNFTLKIRSTKLEDSAMYFCASRVGNTEAFFGQGTRLTVV.

This clone appeared once. The chain combines TRBV19 with TRBJ2-1; no firm D call. The CDR3 is 15 amino acids. Germline loops: CDR1 LNHDA, CDR2 SQIVND (reference sequence). Trimming cost V 2 bases and J 0 bases, with 8 bases left between them. For the CDR3, the DNA is TGTGCCAGTAGTATACAAGGCGGCTCCTACAATGAGCAGTTCTTC. Translated, it gives CASSIQGGSYNEQFF. Together with reference TRBV19 and TRBJ2-1, the CDR3 gives the full variable domain: DGGITQSPKYLFRKEGQNVTLSCEQNLNHDAMYWYRQDPGQGLRLIYYSQIVNDFQKGDIAEGYSVSREKKESFPLTVTSAQKNPTAFYLCASSIQGGSYNEQFFGPGTRLTVL.